This T cell receptor beta chain was sequenced during a study of T cell responses to AZD1222 COVID-19 vaccine. Study-level background: Pooling was applied to second doses at about 4 or about 12 weeks. Study results and limitations: Only 5 or 6 individuals given AZD1222 were seropositive at baseline. Most donors were white British, females outnumbered males, and clonal diversity was possibly underestimated.

The data were produced by immunoSEQ multiplex PCR, yet TCRdb's version contains in-frame clones alone and is incomplete. This sample has approximately 68,000 clones, with 80% to 90% found just once. Note on this clone: The antigen remains unidentified.

This TCR came from an adult in good health. The sample here was peripheral blood, taken on day 0 of AZD1222 vaccination.

CDR3 nucleotide sequence: TGTGCCAGCAGCTACAGCGGTACCAACTCTGGAAACACCATATATTTT. Its translation: CASSYSGTNSGNTIYF. The rearrangement links TRBV3-1 (or the pseudogene TRBV3-2) to TRBJ1-3; D gene uncertain. Germline V gene data show CDR1 as LGHDT and CDR2 as YNNKEL (reference sequence). V was pared by 5 bases and J by 0 bases, with 14 bases between. CDR3 size: 16 residues.